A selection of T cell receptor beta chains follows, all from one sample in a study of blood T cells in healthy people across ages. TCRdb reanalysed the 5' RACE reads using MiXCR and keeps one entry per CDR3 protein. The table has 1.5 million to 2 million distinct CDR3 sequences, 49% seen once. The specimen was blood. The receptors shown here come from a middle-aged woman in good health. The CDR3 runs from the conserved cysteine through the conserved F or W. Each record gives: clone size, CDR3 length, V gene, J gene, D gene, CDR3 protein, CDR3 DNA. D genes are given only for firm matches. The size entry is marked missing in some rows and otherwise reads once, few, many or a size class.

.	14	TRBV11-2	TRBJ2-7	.	CASSPGPSIYEQYF	TGTGCCAGCAGCCCCGGTCCCTCTATATACGAGCAGTACTTC
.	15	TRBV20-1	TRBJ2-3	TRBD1	CSARRTGGNTDTQYF	TGCAGTGCTAGAAGGACAGGCGGCAACACAGATACGCAGTATTTT
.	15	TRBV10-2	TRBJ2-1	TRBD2	CASSRAGGMLNEQFF	TGCGCCAGCAGCCGAGCGGGGGGGATGCTAAATGAGCAGTTCTTC
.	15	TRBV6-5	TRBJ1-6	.	CASSPGTLPNSPLHF	TGTGCCAGCAGCCCCGGGACCCTACCTAATTCACCCCTCCACTTT
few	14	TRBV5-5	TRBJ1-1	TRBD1	CASSWGQGYTEAFF	TGTGCCAGCAGCTGGGGACAGGGTTACACTGAAGCTTTCTTT
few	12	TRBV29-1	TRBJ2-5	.	CSADQDQETQYF	TGCAGCGCTGACCAGGACCAAGAGACCCAGTACTTC
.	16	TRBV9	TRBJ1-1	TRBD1	CASSGGRGRVATEAFF	TGTGCCAGCAGCGGGGGGAGGGGGCGGGTAGCCACTGAAGCTTTCTTT
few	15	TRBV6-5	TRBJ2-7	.	CASTFTRQAGYEQYF	TGTGCCAGCACCTTTACCAGACAGGCCGGCTACGAGCAGTACTTC
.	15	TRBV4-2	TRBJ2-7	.	CASSLIRDLSYEQYF	TGTGCCAGCAGCCTGATCCGGGACTTATCCTACGAGCAGTACTTC
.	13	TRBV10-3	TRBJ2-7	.	CAISGRPEGEQYF	TGTGCCATCAGTGGGCGACCGGAGGGCGAGCAGTACTTC
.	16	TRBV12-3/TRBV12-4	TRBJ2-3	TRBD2	CASSTGLAGNTDTQYF	TGTGCCAGCAGTACCGGACTAGCGGGGAACACAGATACGCAGTATTTT
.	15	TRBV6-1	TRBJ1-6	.	CASNQGEFQFSPLHF	TGTGCCAGCAACCAAGGCGAGTTTCAGTTTTCACCCCTCCACTTT
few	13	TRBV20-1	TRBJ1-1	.	CSARGTKNTEAFF	TGCAGTGCTAGAGGGACAAAGAACACTGAAGCTTTCTTT
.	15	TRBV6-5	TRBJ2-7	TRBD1	CASSSVGTGAYEQYF	TGTGCCAGCAGTTCCGTCGGGACAGGGGCCTACGAGCAGTACTTC
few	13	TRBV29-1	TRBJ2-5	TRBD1	CSTRQGAGETQYF	TGCAGCACAAGACAGGGGGCGGGGGAGACCCAGTACTTC
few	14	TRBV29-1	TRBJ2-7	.	CSVQPGGDSYEQYF	TGCAGCGTGCAACCGGGTGGGGACTCCTACGAGCAGTACTTC
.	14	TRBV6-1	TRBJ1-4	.	CAGGTHATNEKLFF	TGTGCCGGAGGGACCCACGCAACTAATGAAAAACTGTTTTTT
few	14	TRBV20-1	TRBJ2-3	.	CSARILRWTDTQYF	TGCAGTGCTAGAATCCTCAGGTGGACAGATACGCAGTATTTT
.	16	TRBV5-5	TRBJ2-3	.	CASSPRRGSFTDTQYF	TGTGCCAGCAGCCCCCGAAGGGGGAGTTTCACAGATACGCAGTATTTT
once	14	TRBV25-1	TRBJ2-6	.	CASGVAGRANVLTF	TGTGCCAGCGGAGTTGCGGGACGGGCCAACGTCCTGACTTTC
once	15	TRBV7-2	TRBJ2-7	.	CASSFTPGDSYEQYF	TGTGCCAGCAGCTTTACGCCGGGGGACTCCTACGAGCAGTACTTC
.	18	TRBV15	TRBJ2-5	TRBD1	CATSRTPPGQGAGETQYF	TGTGCCACCAGCAGAACCCCGCCCGGACAGGGGGCGGGCGAGACCCAGTACTTC
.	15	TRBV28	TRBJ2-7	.	CASSALAELPHEQYF	TGTGCCAGCAGCGCTCTGGCCGAACTTCCCCACGAGCAGTACTTC
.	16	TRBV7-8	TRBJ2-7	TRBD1	CASSLEVGTGPLGQYF	TGTGCCAGCAGCTTAGAGGTTGGGACAGGTCCGCTCGGGCAGTACTTC
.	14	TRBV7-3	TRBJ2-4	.	CASSPTFPSNEQYF	TGTGCCAGCAGCCCTACGTTCCCATCGAATGAGCAGTACTTC
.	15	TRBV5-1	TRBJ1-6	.	CASSTEGRRNSPLHF	TGCGCCAGCAGCACGGAGGGACGGCGTAATTCACCCCTCCACTTT
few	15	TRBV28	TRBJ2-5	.	CASSPQLSQAETQYF	TGTGCCAGCAGTCCACAATTAAGCCAGGCGGAGACCCAGTACTTC
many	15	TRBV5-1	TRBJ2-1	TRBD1	CASSLGQSSYNEQFF	TGTGCCAGCAGTCTGGGACAGAGCTCCTACAATGAGCAGTTCTTC
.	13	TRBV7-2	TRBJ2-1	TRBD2	CASSVRRGSLSFF	TGTGCCAGCAGCGTGAGGCGGGGGTCCCTGTCGTTCTTC
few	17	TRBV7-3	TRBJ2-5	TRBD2	CASSLTRLAGRKETQYF	TGTGCCAGCAGCTTAACCCGGCTAGCGGGGCGAAAAGAGACCCAGTACTTC
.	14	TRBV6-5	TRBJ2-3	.	CASRGSFGTDTQYF	TGTGCCAGCAGGGGGTCCTTCGGCACAGATACGCAGTATTTT
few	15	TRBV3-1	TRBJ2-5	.	CASSQMGWGIETQYF	TGTGCCAGCAGCCAAATGGGCTGGGGTATAGAGACCCAGTACTTC
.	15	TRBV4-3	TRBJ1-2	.	CASSQDRGGFYGYTF	TGCGCCAGCAGCCAAGATAGAGGAGGCTTCTATGGCTACACCTTC
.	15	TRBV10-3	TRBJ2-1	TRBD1	CAIREGQGGSNEQFF	TGTGCCATCAGAGAAGGACAGGGTGGAAGCAATGAGCAGTTCTTC
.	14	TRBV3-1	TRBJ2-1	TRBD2	CASSQTSGSNEQFF	TGTGCCAGCAGTCAGACTAGCGGGAGCAATGAGCAGTTCTTC
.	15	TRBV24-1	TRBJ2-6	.	CATSPQGRGANVLTF	TGTGCCACCAGTCCCCAGGGGCGCGGGGCCAACGTCCTGACTTTC
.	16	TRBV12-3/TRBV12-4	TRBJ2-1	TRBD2	CASSLFGGATPHEQFF	TGTGCCAGCAGTTTGTTCGGGGGGGCTACTCCCCATGAGCAGTTCTTC
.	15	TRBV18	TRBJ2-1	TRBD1	CASSSPGTGGYEQFF	TGTGCCAGCTCATCACCCGGGACAGGGGGCTATGAGCAGTTCTTC
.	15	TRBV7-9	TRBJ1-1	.	CASSLLGRWNTEAFF	TGTGCCAGCAGCTTACTGGGACGTTGGAACACTGAAGCTTTCTTT
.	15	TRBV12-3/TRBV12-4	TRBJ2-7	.	CASSAGGTASYEQYF	TGTGCCAGCAGTGCGGGCGGGACAGCTTCCTACGAGCAGTACTTC
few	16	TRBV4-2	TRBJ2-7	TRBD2	CASSQGEVAGGYEQYF	TGTGCCAGCAGCCAAGGGGAAGTAGCGGGGGGATACGAGCAGTACTTC
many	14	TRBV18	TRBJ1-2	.	CASSPPTESYGYTF	TGTGCCAGCTCACCACCAACAGAGTCCTATGGCTACACCTTC
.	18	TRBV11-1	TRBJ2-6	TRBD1	CASSWSRDRAAGANVLTF	TGTGCCAGCAGCTGGTCCCGGGACAGGGCGGCTGGGGCCAACGTCCTGACTTTC
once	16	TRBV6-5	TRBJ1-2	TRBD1	CASSFTGGAQNYGYTF	TGTGCCAGCAGTTTCACAGGGGGCGCCCAAAACTATGGCTACACCTTC
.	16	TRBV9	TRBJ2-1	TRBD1	CASSVGGTVSYNEQFF	TGTGCCAGCAGCGTAGGAGGGACAGTGAGTTACAATGAGCAGTTCTTC
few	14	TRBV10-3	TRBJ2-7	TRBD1	CAIRTGGAPYEQYF	TGTGCCATCAGAACAGGGGGCGCTCCCTACGAGCAGTACTTC
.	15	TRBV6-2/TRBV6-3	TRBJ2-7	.	CASSYNSGERDEQYF	TGTGCCAGCAGTTACAATTCAGGGGAGAGGGACGAGCAGTACTTC
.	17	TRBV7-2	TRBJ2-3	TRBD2	CASVKLVAGGSTDTQYF	TGTGCCAGCGTAAAATTGGTGGCGGGGGGGAGCACAGATACGCAGTATTTT
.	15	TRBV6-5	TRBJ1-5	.	CASSMGTMRGQPQHF	TGTGCCAGCAGTATGGGGACGATGAGGGGTCAGCCCCAGCATTTT
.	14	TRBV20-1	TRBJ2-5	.	CSADGTSSRETQYF	TGCAGTGCTGACGGGACTTCAAGCCGGGAGACCCAGTACTTC
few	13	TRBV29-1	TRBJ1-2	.	CSVVSATDPGYTF	TGCAGCGTTGTTTCAGCGACCGACCCCGGCTACACCTTC
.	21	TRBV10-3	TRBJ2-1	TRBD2	CAISEDSVRPHSGGSYNEQFF	TGTGCCATCAGTGAGGACTCTGTCCGGCCCCATAGCGGGGGTTCCTACAATGAGCAGTTCTTC
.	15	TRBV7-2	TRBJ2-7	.	CASSLRALGPYEQYF	TGTGCCAGCAGCTTGAGGGCGTTGGGTCCCTACGAGCAGTACTTC
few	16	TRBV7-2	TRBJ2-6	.	CASSSSTGIGANVLTF	TGTGCCAGCAGCAGCAGTACAGGGATCGGGGCCAACGTCCTGACTTTC
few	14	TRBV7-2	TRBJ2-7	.	CASSLVGAVYEQYF	TGTGCCAGCAGCCTCGTCGGGGCGGTATACGAGCAGTACTTC
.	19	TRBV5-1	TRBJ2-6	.	CASSLRGTDVGSGANVLTF	TGCGCCAGCAGCTTGCGGGGGACGGACGTGGGCTCTGGGGCCAACGTCCTGACTTTC
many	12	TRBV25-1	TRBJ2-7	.	CASSELDHEQYF	TGTGCCAGCAGTGAATTGGACCACGAGCAGTACTTC